This T cell receptor (beta chain) was retrieved from a study of blood T cell repertoires in COVID-19. Profiled with immunoSEQ multiplex PCR; TCRdb holds only in-frame clones, not every one. The repertoire holds fewer than 250,000 clones, with 65% to 80% as singletons. The CDR3 sequence is 11 residues long. V was trimmed by 6 bases and J by 5 bases, leaving 7 bases between them. Sequenced: PBMCs or T cells enriched from blood (not recorded which). The genes are TRBV12-3 or TRBV12-4 and TRBJ1-1; D is undetermined. The clonotype comes from a woman aged 45-65 years with acute COVID-19. The CDR3 sequence: CASRQATEAFF. CDR3 coding DNA: TGTGCCAGCAGGCAAGCAACTGAAGCTTTCTTT.